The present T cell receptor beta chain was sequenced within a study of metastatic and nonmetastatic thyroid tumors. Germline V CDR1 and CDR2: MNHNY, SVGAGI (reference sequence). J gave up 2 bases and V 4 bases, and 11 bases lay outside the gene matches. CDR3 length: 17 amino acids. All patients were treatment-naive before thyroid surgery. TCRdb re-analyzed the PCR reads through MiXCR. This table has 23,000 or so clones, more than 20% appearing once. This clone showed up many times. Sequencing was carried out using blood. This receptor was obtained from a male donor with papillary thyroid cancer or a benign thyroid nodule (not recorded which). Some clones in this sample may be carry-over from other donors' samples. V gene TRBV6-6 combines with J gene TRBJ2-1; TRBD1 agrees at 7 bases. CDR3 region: CASSLDGTAAPYNEQFF. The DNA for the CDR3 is TGTGCCAGCAGTTTGGACGGGACAGCCGCCCCCTACAATGAGCAGTTCTTC.